The next 12 T cell receptor beta chains were all read from a single sample in a study of T cells in Graves' hyperthyroidism and ophthalmopathy. RNA transcripts served as the template for amplifying TCR beta CDR3 regions. An initial round of RT-PCR targeting the TCR CDR3 relied on the HTBI primer set. TCRdb re-called the multiplex PCR reads with MiXCR, one entry per CDR3 protein. Altogether hundreds of thousands of distinct CDR3 sequences are present, just under 20% being singletons, with the ten largest covering 47%. Sequencing used blood. The receptors come from a man aged 35-49 years with Graves' ophthalmopathy.

The chain recombines TRBV24-1 with TRBJ2-3, with TRBD2 as a possible D gene (6 bases). V dropped 2 bases and J dropped 1 base, with 12 bases sitting between them. CDR1 is KGHDR and CDR2 is SFDVKD in the germline V gene. The CDR3 has 16 amino acids. The CDR3 DNA follows: TGTGCCACCAGTGATTGGGGGGAGGAGGGCACAGATACGCAGTATTTT. It translates to CATSDWGEEGTDTQYF.

Only a few counts were recorded for this clonotype. This chain connects TRBV7-3 to TRBJ2-1, with 12 bases aligning to TRBD2. The V segment lost 5 bases and the J segment 7 bases; nucleotides outside the gene matches: 9. The CDR3 is made up of 16 amino acids. The germline V gene has CDR1 SGHTA and CDR2 FQGTGA. The CDR3 is CASSQTSGGRGNEQFF. DNA of the CDR3: TGTGCCAGCAGCCAGACTAGCGGGGGAAGGGGTAATGAGCAGTTCTTC.

This clonotype was counted a few times. This chain joins TRBV12-3 or TRBV12-4 and TRBJ1-3, with 7 positions matching TRBD1. V was clipped by 6 bases and J by 0 bases; unmatched bases: 5. This CDR3 has 15 amino acids. The CDR3 spells CASRQGLSSGNTIYF. The CDR3 DNA follows: TGTGCCAGCAGACAGGGGTTAAGCTCTGGAAACACCATATATTTT.

This chain joins TRBV18 and TRBJ1-4; D is perhaps TRBD1 (6 bases). This CDR3 region has 16 residues. Germline V gene lookup returns CDR1 KGHSH and CDR2 LQKENI. Between the trimmed V and J ends, which lost 4 bases and 2 bases, there was a span of 14 bases. This chain's CDR3 is CASSLQQGSTNEKLFF. CDR3 DNA: TGTGCCAGCTCACTGCAACAGGGATCGACTAATGAAAAACTGTTTTTT.

This clonotype has a handful of counts. CDR3 nucleotides: TGTGCCAGCAGCAAGGCCCCCGGGGAGCTGTTTTTT. It yields the protein CASSKAPGELFF. The chain has TRBV7-3 and TRBJ2-2, with D hard to call. The length of the CDR3 is 12 residues. Per the germline V gene, CDR1 is SGHTA and CDR2 is FQGTGA. Trimming left V 5 bases short and J 6 bases short, with 7 bases between.

This clonotype has just a few counts. The rearrangement joins TRBV4-1 to TRBJ2-2; TRBD2 is a possible D gene (7 bases). The CDR3 is made up of 15 amino acids. Germline CDR1 and CDR2: MGHRA and YSYEKL. The germline V and J ends were trimmed by 6 bases and 1 base, with 12 bases remaining between them. CDR3 DNA: TGCGCCAGCAGTAGGGGGGGGCAGAACACCGGGGAGCTGTTTTTT. Encoded protein: CASSRGGQNTGELFF.

This clonotype has just a few counts. This chain uses TRBV6-2 or TRBV6-3 with TRBJ2-7; TRBD2 might be the D (5 bases). Trimming stripped 5 bases from V and 6 bases from J, with 23 bases between. This CDR3 spans 16 amino acids. The germline V gene has CDR1 MNHEY and CDR2 SVGEGT. In nucleotides, the CDR3 is TGTGCCAGCAGTCCTCAACGAAACCTTTGGGCGGGCGAGCAGTACTTC. The encoded protein is CASSPQRNLWAGEQYF.

The rearrangement links TRBV9 to TRBJ1-2; D might be TRBD1 (5 bases). Germline assignment: CDR1 SGDLS and CDR2 YYNGEE. Trimming took off 6 bases at V and 2 bases at J, with 17 bases between the two ends. This CDR3 contains 15 residues. The CDR3 coding sequence is TGTGCCAGCATCAAAAAAAAGGGACGGAACTATGGCTACACCTTC. It yields the protein CASIKKKGRNYGYTF.

This clonotype was detected only a few times. The chain joins TRBV7-9 to TRBJ2-7; TRBD1 aligns across 7 bases. The length of the CDR3 is 15 residues. CDR1 and CDR2 (germline): SEHNR, FQNEAQ (reference sequence). The J segment lost 3 bases and the V segment lost 5 bases, leaving 10 bases of the junction unmatched. This CDR3 reads CASSTSTGNGYEQYF. In DNA, the CDR3 is TGTGCCAGCAGCACATCGACAGGGAACGGCTACGAGCAGTACTTC.

The chain recombines TRBV24-1 with TRBJ2-7; D gene uncertain. The CDR3 is made up of 14 amino acids. Trimming cost V 4 bases and J 7 bases, with 16 bases left between them. The germline V gene encodes CDR1 KGHDR and CDR2 SFDVKD. The CDR3 region has the DNA TGTGCCACCAGTGACAAAAAACCCCAGTCAGAGCAGTACTTC. Its translation is CATSDKKPQSEQYF.

The chain couples TRBV28 to TRBJ1-4; 8 nucleotides match TRBD1. Per the germline V gene, CDR1 is MDHEN and CDR2 is SYDVKM. This CDR3 has 12 residues. V lost 6 bases and J lost 8; bases outside the gene matches: 2. This CDR3 reads CASSQGAEKLFF. CDR3 sequence (DNA): TGTGCCAGCAGCCAGGGGGCGGAAAAACTGTTTTTT.

The sample holds a few counts of this clonotype. The chain employs TRBV6-5 and TRBJ1-3, with TRBD1 matching 7 bases. This CDR3 has 17 residues. Losses at the gene ends were 2 bases for V and 1 base for J; bases not matched to a gene: 8. The germline V gene encodes CDR1 MNHEY and CDR2 SVGAGI. DNA of the CDR3: TGTGCCAGCAGTTACGCACCGGGACAGTGGTCTGGAAACACCATATATTTT. Amino acid sequence: CASSYAPGQWSGNTIYF.